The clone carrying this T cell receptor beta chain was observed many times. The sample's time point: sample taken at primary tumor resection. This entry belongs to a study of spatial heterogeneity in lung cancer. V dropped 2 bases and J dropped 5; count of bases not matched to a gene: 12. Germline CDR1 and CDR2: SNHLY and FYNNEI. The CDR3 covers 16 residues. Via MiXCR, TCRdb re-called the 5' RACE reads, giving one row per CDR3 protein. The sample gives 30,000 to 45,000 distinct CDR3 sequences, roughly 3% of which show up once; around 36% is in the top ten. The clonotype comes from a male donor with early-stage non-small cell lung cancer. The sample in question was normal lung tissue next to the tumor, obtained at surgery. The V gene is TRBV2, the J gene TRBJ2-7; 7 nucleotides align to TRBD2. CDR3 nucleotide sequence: TGTGCCAGCAGTGAACCCCCCTCGACTAGCTACGACGAGCAGTACTTC. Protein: CASSEPPSTSYDEQYF. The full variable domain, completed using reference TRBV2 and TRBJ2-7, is EPEVTQTPSHQVTQMGQEVILRCVPISNHLYFYWYRQILGQKVEFLVSFYNNEISEKSEIFDDQFSVERPDGSNFTLKIRSTKLEDSAMYFCASSEPPSTSYDEQYFGPGTRLTVT.